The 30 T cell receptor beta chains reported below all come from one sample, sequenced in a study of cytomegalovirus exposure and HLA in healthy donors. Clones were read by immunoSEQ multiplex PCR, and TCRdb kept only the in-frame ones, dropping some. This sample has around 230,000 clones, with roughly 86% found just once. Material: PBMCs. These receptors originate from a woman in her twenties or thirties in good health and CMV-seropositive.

The CDR3 sequence: CASSDVIRVASTDTQYF. DNA for the CDR3: TGTGCCAGCTCAGACGTAATACGGGTTGCTAGCACAGATACGCAGTATTTT. V is TRBV18 and J is TRBJ2-3; D is uncertain. Germline CDR1 reads KGHSH; CDR2 reads LQKENI. V shed 5 bases and J shed 0 bases, with 18 bases lying between them. The CDR3 contains 17 residues.

In DNA form, the CDR3 reads TGTGCCAGCAGTTCTTCCGCCGGTGTGGAAAAACTGTTTTTT. Amino acid sequence: CASSSSAGVEKLFF. The V and J genes are TRBV27 and TRBJ1-4; D call uncertain. Germline V lookup: CDR1 MNHEY, CDR2 SMNVEV (reference sequence). This CDR3 comprises 14 residues. The germline V and J ends were trimmed by 4 bases and 8 bases, with 14 bases remaining between them. Using reference TRBV27 and TRBJ1-4 for the parts outside the CDR3, the full variable domain is EAQVTQNPRYLITVTGKKLTVTCSQNMNHEYMSWYRQDPGLGLRQIYYSMNVEVTDKGDVPEGYKVSRKEKRNFPLILESPSPNQTSLYFCASSSSAGVEKLFFGSGTQLSVL.

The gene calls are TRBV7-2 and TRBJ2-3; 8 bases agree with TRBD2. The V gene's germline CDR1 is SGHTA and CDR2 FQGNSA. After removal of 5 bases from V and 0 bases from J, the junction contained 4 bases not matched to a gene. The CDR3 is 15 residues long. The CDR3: CASSTSGLSTDTQYF. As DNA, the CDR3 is TGTGCCAGCAGCACTAGCGGATTAAGCACAGATACGCAGTATTTT.

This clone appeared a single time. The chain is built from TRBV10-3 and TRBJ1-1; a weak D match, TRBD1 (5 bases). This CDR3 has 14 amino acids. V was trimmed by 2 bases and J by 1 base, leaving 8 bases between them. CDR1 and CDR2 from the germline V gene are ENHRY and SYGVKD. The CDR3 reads CAISELRGNTEAFF. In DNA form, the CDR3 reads TGTGCCATCAGTGAGCTAAGGGGGAACACTGAAGCTTTCTTT.

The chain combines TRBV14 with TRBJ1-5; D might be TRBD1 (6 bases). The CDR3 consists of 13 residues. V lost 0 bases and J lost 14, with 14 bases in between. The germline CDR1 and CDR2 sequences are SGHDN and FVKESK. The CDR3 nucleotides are TGTGCCAGCAGCCAAGACCCAGCAGGGGTGAAGCATTTT. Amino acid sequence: CASSQDPAGVKHF.

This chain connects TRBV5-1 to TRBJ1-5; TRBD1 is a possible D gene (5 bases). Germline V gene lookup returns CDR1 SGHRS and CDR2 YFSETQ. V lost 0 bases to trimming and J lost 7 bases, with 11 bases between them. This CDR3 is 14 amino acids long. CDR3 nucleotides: TGCGCCAGCAGCTTGGATCAGGCAGGGCAGCCCCAGCATTTT. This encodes CASSLDQAGQPQHF.

The CDR3 loop reads CAISEVETSLFF. The CDR3 DNA sequence: TGTGCCATCAGTGAGGTAGAGACTAGCTTGTTCTTC. J is TRBJ2-1 and V is TRBV10-3; 7 bases agree with TRBD2. Germline CDR1 reads ENHRY; CDR2 reads SYGVKD. This CDR3 contains 12 residues. The V and J ends lost 2 bases and 15 bases, in that order; junction bases with no gene match: 7.

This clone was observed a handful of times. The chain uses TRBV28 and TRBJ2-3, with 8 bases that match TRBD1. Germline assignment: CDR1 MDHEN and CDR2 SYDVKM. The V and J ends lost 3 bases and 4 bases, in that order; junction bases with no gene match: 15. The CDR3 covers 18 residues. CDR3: CASSFSARRQGFPDTQYF. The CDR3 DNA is TGTGCCAGCAGTTTCTCCGCACGTAGACAGGGGTTTCCAGATACGCAGTATTTT.

The CDR3 sequence: CACRRDYSDETQYF. Here the CDR3 DNA reads TGTGCCTGCCGCCGGGACTACTCGGATGAGACCCAGTACTTC. This chain connects TRBV19 to TRBJ2-5; the match to TRBD2 covers 7 bases. V lost 11 bases and J lost 5; bases outside the gene matches: 14. CDR1 LNHDA and CDR2 SQIVND come from the germline V gene (reference sequence). The CDR3 totals 14 residues.

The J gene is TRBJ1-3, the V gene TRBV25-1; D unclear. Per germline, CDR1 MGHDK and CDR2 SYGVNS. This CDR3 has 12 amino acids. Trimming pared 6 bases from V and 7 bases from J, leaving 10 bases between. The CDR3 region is CASSLTWNTIYF. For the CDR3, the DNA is TGTGCCAGCAGCCTTACATGGAACACCATATATTTT. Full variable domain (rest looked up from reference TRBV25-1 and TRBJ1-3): EADIYQTPRYLVIGTGKKITLECSQTMGHDKMYWYQQDPGMELHLIHYSYGVNSTEKGDLSSESTVSRIRTEHFPLTLESARPSHTSQYLCASSLTWNTIYFGEGSWLTVV.

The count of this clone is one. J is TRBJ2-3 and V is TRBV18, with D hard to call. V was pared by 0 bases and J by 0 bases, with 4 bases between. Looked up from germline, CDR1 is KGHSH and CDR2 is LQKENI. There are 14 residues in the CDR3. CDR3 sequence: CASSPPSSTDTQYF. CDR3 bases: TGTGCCAGCTCACCACCGAGCAGCACAGATACGCAGTATTTT.

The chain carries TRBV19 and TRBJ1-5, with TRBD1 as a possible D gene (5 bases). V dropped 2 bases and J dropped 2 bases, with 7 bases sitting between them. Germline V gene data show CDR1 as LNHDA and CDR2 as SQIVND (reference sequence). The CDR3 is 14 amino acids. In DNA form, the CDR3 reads TGTGCCAGTAGTATATGGGGGGGCAATCAGCCCCAGCATTTT. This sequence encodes CASSIWGGNQPQHF. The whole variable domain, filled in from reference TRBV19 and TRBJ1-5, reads DGGITQSPKYLFRKEGQNVTLSCEQNLNHDAMYWYRQDPGQGLRLIYYSQIVNDFQKGDIAEGYSVSREKKESFPLTVTSAQKNPTAFYLCASSIWGGNQPQHFGDGTRLSIL.

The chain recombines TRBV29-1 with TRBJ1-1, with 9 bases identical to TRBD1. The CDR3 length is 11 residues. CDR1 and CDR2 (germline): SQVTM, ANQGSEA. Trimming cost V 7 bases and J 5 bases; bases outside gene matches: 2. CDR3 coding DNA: TGCAGCGCGGGGACAGGGACTGAAGCTTTCTTT. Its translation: CSAGTGTEAFF.

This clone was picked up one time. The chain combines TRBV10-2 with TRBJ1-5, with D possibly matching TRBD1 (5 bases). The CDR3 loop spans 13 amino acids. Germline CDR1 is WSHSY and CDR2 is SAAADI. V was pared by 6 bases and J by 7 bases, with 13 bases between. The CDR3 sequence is CASRIQKGQPQHF. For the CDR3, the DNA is TGCGCCAGCAGGATCCAAAAGGGGCAGCCCCAGCATTTT.

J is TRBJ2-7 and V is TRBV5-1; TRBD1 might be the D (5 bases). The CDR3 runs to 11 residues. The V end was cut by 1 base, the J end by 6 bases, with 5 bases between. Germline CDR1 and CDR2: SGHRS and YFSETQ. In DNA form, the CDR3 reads TGCGCCAGCAGCTTGAGGGGCGAGCAGTACTTC. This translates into CASSLRGEQYF.

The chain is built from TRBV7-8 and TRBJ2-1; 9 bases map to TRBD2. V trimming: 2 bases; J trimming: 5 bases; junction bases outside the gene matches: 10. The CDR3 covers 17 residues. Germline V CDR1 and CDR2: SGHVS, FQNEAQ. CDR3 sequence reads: CASSLSVYGTSNNEQFF. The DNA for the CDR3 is TGTGCCAGCAGCTTATCGGTTTACGGGACTAGCAACAATGAGCAGTTCTTC.

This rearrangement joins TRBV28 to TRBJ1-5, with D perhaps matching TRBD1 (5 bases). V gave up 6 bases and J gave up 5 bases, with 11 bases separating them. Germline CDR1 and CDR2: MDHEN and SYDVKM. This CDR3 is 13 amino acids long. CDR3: CASRTAFHQPQHF. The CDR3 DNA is TGTGCCAGCAGGACAGCCTTTCATCAGCCCCAGCATTTT.

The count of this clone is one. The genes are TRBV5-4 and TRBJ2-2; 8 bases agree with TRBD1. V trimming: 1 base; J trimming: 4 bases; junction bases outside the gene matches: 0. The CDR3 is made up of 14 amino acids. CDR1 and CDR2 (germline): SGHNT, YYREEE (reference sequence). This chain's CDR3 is CASSLTGGTGELFF. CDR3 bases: TGTGCCAGCAGCTTGACAGGGGGCACCGGGGAGCTGTTTTTT.

CDR3 region: CASSFTSPGLAGGSTDTQYF. CDR3 in DNA: TGTGCCAGCAGTTTCACATCGCCGGGACTAGCGGGGGGGAGCACAGATACGCAGTATTTT. The chain combines TRBV28 with TRBJ2-3; 16 nucleotides match TRBD2. Germline V gene data show CDR1 as MDHEN and CDR2 as SYDVKM. V dropped 3 bases and J dropped 0; count of bases not matched to a gene: 9. This CDR3 comprises 20 residues.

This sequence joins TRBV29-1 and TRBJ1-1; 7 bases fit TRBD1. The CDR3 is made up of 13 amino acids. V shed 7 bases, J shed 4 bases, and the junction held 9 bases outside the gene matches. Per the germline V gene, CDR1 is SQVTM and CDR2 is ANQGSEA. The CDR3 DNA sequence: TGCAGCGCTAACAGGGGATCGACCACTGAAGCTTTCTTT. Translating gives CSANRGSTTEAFF.

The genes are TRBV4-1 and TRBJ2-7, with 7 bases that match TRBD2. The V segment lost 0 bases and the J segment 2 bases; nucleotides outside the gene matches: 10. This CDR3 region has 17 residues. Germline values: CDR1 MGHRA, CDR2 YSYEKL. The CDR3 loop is CASSQDIRRERTYEQYF. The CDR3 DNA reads TGCGCCAGCAGCCAAGATATTAGGCGGGAGAGAACCTACGAGCAGTACTTC.

In DNA form, the CDR3 reads TGTGCCAGCAGCTACAGGGGTGGGGATGAAAAACTGTTTTTT. Protein sequence: CASSYRGGDEKLFF. The rearrangement links TRBV7-9 to TRBJ1-4; 7 positions match TRBD1. The trim removed 4 bases at V and 6 bases at J, leaving 5 bases unmatched. Germline V gene sequence: CDR1 SEHNR, CDR2 FQNEAQ (reference sequence). The CDR3 has 14 residues.

The CDR3 reads CSVGLGAGELFF. Here the CDR3 DNA reads TGCAGCGTTGGTTTGGGAGCCGGGGAGCTGTTTTTT. The J gene is TRBJ2-2, the V gene TRBV29-1, with a weak D call TRBD2 (5 bases). CDR1 is SQVTM and CDR2 is ANQGSEA in the germline V gene. V was trimmed by 4 bases and J by 6 bases, leaving 9 bases between them. The CDR3 is made up of 12 amino acids.

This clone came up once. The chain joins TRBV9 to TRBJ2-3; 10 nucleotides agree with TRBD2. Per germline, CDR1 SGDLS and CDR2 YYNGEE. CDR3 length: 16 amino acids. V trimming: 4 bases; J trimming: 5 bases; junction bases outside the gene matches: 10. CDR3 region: CASSPRASGRRDTQYF. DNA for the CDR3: TGTGCCAGCAGCCCAAGGGCTAGCGGGAGAAGAGATACGCAGTATTTT.

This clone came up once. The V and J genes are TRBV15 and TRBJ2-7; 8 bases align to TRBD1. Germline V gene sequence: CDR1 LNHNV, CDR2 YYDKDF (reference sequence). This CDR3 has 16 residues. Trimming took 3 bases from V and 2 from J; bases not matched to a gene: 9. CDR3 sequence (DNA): TGTGCCACCAGCAGTGGTAGTAGGACAGGGACCTACGAGCAGTACTTC. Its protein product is CATSSGSRTGTYEQYF. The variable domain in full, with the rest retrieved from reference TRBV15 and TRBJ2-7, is DAMVIQNPRYQVTQFGKPVTLSCSQTLNHNVMYWYQQKSSQAPKLLFHYYDKDFNNEADTPDNFQSRRPNTSFCFLDIRSPGLGDTAMYLCATSSGSRTGTYEQYFGPGTRLTVT.

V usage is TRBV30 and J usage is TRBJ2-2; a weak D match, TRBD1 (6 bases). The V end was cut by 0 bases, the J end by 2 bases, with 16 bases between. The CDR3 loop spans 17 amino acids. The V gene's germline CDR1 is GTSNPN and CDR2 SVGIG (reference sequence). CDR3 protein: CAWSVGPTGINTGELFF. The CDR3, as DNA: TGTGCCTGGAGTGTAGGACCCACAGGGATAAACACCGGGGAGCTGTTTTTT.

CDR3 amino acids: CAWGLAGVSVSYEQYF. The CDR3 DNA reads TGTGCCTGGGGACTAGCGGGAGTATCGGTCTCCTACGAGCAGTACTTC. This chain links TRBV30 with TRBJ2-7, with 13 nucleotides matching TRBD2. Germline values: CDR1 GTSNPN, CDR2 SVGIG (reference sequence). Germline trimming cut 5 bases from V and 0 bases from J; bases unmatched to any gene: 7. The CDR3 covers 16 residues.

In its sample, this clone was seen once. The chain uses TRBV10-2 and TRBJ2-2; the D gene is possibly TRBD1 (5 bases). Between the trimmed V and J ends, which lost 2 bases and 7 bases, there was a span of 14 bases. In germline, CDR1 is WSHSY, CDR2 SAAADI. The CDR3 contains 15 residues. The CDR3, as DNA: TGCGCCAGCAGTGAGGCAGGGATTAGTGTCGGGGAGCTGTTTTTT. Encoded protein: CASSEAGISVGELFF.

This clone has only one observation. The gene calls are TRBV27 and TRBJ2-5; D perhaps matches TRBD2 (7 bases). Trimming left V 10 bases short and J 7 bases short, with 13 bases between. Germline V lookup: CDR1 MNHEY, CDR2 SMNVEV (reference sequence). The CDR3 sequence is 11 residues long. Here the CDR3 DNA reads TGTGCCACCGTAAGGGGGGGGACCCAGTACTTC. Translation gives CATVRGGTQYF.

The CDR3 reads CASEALLGYEQYF. The CDR3 nucleotides are TGTGCCAGCGAGGCTCTATTAGGCTACGAGCAGTACTTC. This rearrangement joins TRBV2 to TRBJ2-7; D is uncertain. The CDR3 consists of 13 residues. Germline V gives CDR1 SNHLY, CDR2 FYNNEI. Trimming removed 8 bases from V and 3 bases from J, with 14 bases in between.